Given below is one TCR beta chain in context. What it binds is unknown. Assay used: immunoSEQ multiplex PCR; TCRdb lists only in-frame clones, some missing. The sample contains some 17,000 clones, about 61% of which appear only once. This entry comes from a study of cytotoxic CD8 clonotypes in ibrutinib-treated CLL. Study-wide context: Sequencing produced an average of about 250,000 productive templates and 85,000 to 100,000 productive rearrangements per sample.

Study-wide results and caveats: Clonality (at baseline) was higher than in age-matched healthy donors and tracked circulating CD8+ T-cell counts.

Trimming removed 0 bases at V and 2 bases at J, with 11 bases between. CDR3 length equals 15 residues. CDR1 and CDR2 from the germline V gene are SGHVS and FQNEAQ. Sequences were derived from PBMCs, sampled after 12 months of ibrutinib treatment. The TCR comes from a human donor with chronic lymphocytic leukemia. The chain employs TRBV7-8 and TRBJ2-7; D perhaps matches TRBD1 (5 bases). CDR3 DNA: TGTGCCAGCAGCTTAGCTCCCGGACATACCTACGAGCAGTACTTC. Translation: CASSLAPGHTYEQYF.